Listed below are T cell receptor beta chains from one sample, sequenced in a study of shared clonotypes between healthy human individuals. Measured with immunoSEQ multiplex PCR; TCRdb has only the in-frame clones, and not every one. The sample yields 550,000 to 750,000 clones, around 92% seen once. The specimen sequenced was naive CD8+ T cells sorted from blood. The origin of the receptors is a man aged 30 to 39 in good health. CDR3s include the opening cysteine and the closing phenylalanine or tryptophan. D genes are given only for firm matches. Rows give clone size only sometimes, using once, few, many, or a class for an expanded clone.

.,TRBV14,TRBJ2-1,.,TGTGCCAGCAGCCCGGGGACGGGTGAGCAGTTCTTC,CASSPGTGEQFF
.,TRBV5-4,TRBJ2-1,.,TGTGCCAGCAGTCGGCTAGCGAGCGGCTACAATGAGCAGTTCTTC,CASSRLASGYNEQFF
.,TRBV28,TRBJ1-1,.,TGTGCCAGCAGTTTAGGGAGGAACACTGAAGCTTTCTTT,CASSLGRNTEAFF
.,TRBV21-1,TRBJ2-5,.,TGTGCCAGCAGCAAGGAGGAGAGAAGCTGGTCGACCCAGTACTTC,CASSKEERSWSTQYF
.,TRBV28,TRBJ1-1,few,TGTGCCAGCGGACCGGGTCGGAACACTGAAGCTTTCTTT,CASGPGRNTEAFF
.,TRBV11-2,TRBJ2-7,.,TGTGCCAGCAGCTTAGAGGCATCTCTCTCCTACGAGCAGTACTTC,CASSLEASLSYEQYF
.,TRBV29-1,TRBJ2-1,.,TGCAGCGTTGAGGAGCGCCACAATGAGCAGTTCTTC,CSVEERHNEQFF
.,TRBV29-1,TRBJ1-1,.,TGCAGCGTTGCCACCCTGAACACTGAAGCTTTCTTT,CSVATLNTEAFF
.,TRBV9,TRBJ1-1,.,TGTGCCAGCAGCGTAGAAGGGACACCTGAAGCTTTCTTT,CASSVEGTPEAFF
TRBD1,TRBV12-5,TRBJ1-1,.,TGTGCTAGTGGTTTGTTTGGCCTTCCGGGGACAGGGGGCGCGAACACTGAAGCTTTCTTT,CASGLFGLPGTGGANTEAFF
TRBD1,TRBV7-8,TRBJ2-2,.,TGTGCCAGCAGCTTCATCGGACAGGGGGGGGCCGGGGAGCTGTTTTTT,CASSFIGQGGAGELFF
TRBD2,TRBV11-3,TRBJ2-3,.,TGTGCCAGCAGCTCCGGGCTAGCGGGAGCGGATCAGTATTTT,CASSSGLAGADQYF
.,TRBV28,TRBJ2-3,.,TGTGCCAGCAGTTCCATTAGGACCGGACAGTTCACAGATACGCAGTATTTT,CASSSIRTGQFTDTQYF
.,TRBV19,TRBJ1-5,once,TGTGCCAGTAGTATTGTTGAAGGTAGCAATCAGCCCCAGCATTTT,CASSIVEGSNQPQHF
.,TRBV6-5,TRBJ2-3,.,TGTGCAACCCTAAGGGGGAGGGGGCTCACAGATACGCAGTATTTT,CATLRGRGLTDTQYF
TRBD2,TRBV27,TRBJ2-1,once,TGTGCCAGCAGTCTCACGCCGGGACTAGCGATTTACAATGAGCAGTTCTTC,CASSLTPGLAIYNEQFF
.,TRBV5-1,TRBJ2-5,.,TGCGCCAGCAGCTCGCGGGACAACCAAGAGACCCAGTACTTC,CASSSRDNQETQYF
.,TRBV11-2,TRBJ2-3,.,TGTGCCAGCAGACATGACGGGACTCTCCACACAGATACGCAGTATTTT,CASRHDGTLHTDTQYF
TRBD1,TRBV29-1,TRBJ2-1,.,TGCAGCGCGGGACAGTCCTACAATGAGCAGTTCTTC,CSAGQSYNEQFF
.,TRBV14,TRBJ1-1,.,TGTGCCAGCAGCACTCACAGGACCATGAACACTGAAGCTTTCTTT,CASSTHRTMNTEAFF
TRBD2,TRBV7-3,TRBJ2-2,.,TGTGCCAGCAGCTTAACATCGAGCGGGAGTATCGACACCGGGGAGCTGTTTTTT,CASSLTSSGSIDTGELFF
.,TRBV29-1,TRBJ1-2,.,TGCAGCGTTGATCATGGATCAGGGAACTATGGCTACACCTTC,CSVDHGSGNYGYTF
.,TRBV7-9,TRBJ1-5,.,TGTGCCAGCAGCTTAGACCTCGGGATCCAGCATTTT,CASSLDLGIQHF
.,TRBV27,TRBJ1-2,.,TGTGCCAGCAGTTCCCACCTGTTTAACTATGGCTACACCTTC,CASSSHLFNYGYTF
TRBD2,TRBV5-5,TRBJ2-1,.,TGTGCCAGCAGCTCCCGGCCGACTAGCGGGGCTTACAATGAGCAGTTCTTC,CASSSRPTSGAYNEQFF
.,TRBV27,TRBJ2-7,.,TGTGCCAGCAGTGTAAACCAGGGCGAGGCCTCCTACGAGCAGTACTTC,CASSVNQGEASYEQYF
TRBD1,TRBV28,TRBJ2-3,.,TGTGCCAGCAGTTTTTTCGGGGACAGGGAGGGCACAGATACGCAGTATTTT,CASSFFGDREGTDTQYF
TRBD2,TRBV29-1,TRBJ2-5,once,TGCAGCGTTGAAGATGGGGGGGGGCGGGAGGCCAAAGAGACCCAGTACTTC,CSVEDGGGREAKETQYF
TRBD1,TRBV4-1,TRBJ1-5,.,TGCGCCAGCAGCCCCCGGGGACAGGGGGGTAATCAGCCCCAGCATTTT,CASSPRGQGGNQPQHF
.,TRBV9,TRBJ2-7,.,TGTGCCAGCAGCGTTCCAGGTGGACTACTCTTC,CASSVPGGLLF
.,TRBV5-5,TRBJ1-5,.,TGTGCCAGCAGCCTCCGGGACATGAATCAGCCCCAGCATTTT,CASSLRDMNQPQHF
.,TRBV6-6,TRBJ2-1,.,TGTGCCAGCAGTACTTGGACAGCCGCAGCAAACAATGAGCAGTTCTTC,CASSTWTAAANNEQFF
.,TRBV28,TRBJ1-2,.,TGTGCCAGCAGTTTGGACTCCGCCCCATATGGCTACACCTTC,CASSLDSAPYGYTF
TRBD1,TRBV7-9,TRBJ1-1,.,TGTGCCAGCAGCTTAGAGGGGGCAGGTTTACTGCATGAAGCTTTCTTT,CASSLEGAGLLHEAFF
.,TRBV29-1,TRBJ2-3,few,TGCAGCGCTACGCGAGATACGCAGTATTTT,CSATRDTQYF
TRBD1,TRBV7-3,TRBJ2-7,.,TGTGCCAGCAGCTTTGACGGGACAGGGTCTTTGGAGCAGTACTTC,CASSFDGTGSLEQYF
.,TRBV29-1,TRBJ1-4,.,TGCAGCGTTGAGGTAAATCAGGGTGAAAAACTGTTTTTT,CSVEVNQGEKLFF